This T cell receptor (beta chain) stems from a study of T cell changes during pregnancy in multiple sclerosis. Trimming removed 3 bases from V and 1 base from J, with 9 bases in between. This CDR3 is 13 amino acids long. Germline assignment: CDR1 GTSNPN and CDR2 SVGIG (reference sequence). The protocol was immunoSEQ multiplex PCR, while the TCRdb copy is restricted to in-frame clones and leaves out a portion. The table lists some 60,000 clones, roughly 90% of them singletons. This clone was found once. The specimen was peripheral blood, collected in the second trimester of pregnancy. The chain links TRBV30 to TRBJ2-5; maybe TRBD1 (5 bases). The sequence came from a female donor with multiple sclerosis, enrolled in a pregnancy study. The CDR3 region has the DNA TGTGCCTGGAGCCCAGGGCTCCAAGAGACCCAGTACTTC. Protein: CAWSPGLQETQYF.